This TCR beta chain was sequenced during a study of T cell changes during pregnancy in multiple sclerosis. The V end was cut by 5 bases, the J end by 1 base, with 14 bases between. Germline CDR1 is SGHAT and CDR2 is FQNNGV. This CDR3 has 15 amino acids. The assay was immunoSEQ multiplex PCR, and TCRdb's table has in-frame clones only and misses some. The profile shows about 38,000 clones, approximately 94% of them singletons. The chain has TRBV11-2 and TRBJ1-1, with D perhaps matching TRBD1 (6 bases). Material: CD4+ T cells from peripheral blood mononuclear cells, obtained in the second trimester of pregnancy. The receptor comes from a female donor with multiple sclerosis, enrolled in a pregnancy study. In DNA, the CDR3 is TGTGCCAGCAGCGCCGGGGGGGCTAAGAACACTGAAGCTTTCTTT. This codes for CASSAGGAKNTEAFF.